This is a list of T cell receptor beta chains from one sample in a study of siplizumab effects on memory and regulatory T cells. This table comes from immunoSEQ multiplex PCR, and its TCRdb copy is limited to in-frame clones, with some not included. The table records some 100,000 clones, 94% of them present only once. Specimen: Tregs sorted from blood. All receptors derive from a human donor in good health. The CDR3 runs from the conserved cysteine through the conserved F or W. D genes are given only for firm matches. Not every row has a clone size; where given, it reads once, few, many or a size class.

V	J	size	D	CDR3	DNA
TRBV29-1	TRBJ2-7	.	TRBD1	CSVSSPPTGNNEQYF	TGCAGCGTTAGTAGTCCGCCGACAGGGAATAACGAGCAGTACTTC
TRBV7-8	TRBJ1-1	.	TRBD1	CASSSARTGVRAFF	TGTGCCAGCAGCTCCGCGCGAACAGGGGTGAGGGCTTTCTTT
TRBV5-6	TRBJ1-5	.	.	CASSLGGQGGQPQHF	TGTGCCAGCAGCTTGGGGGGCCAGGGCGGTCAGCCCCAGCATTTT
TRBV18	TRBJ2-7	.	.	CASSPRTPRGSYEQYF	TGTGCCAGCTCACCCCGGACCCCAAGAGGCTCCTACGAGCAGTACTTC
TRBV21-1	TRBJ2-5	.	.	CASSKWPSGCQETQYF	TGTGCCAGCAGCAAATGGCCTAGCGGGTGCCAAGAGACCCAGTACTTC
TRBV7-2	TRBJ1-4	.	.	CASSPTSRATNEKLFF	TGTGCCAGCAGTCCAACCAGTAGAGCAACTAATGAAAAACTGTTTTTT
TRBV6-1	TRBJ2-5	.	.	CASSGDSWETQYF	TGTGCCAGCAGTGGAGATTCGTGGGAGACCCAGTACTTC
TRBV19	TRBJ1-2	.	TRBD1	CASTEAARGWERGYTF	TGTGCCAGTACTGAGGCGGCCAGGGGGTGGGAACGGGGCTACACCTTC
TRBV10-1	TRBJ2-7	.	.	CASSEADFYEQYF	TGCGCCAGCAGTGAGGCAGATTTCTACGAGCAGTACTTC
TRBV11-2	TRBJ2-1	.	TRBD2	CASSLRLAGGENEQFF	TGTGCCAGCAGCTTAAGACTAGCGGGAGGCGAGAATGAGCAGTTCTTC
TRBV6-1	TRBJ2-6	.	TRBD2	CASSALAGVPTLRGANVLTF	TGTGCCAGCAGTGCACTAGCGGGAGTGCCTACATTGAGGGGGGCCAACGTCCTGACTTTC
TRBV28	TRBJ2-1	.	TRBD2	CASTRAGGLGNEQFF	TGTGCCAGCACCCGAGCGGGAGGGCTGGGCAATGAGCAGTTCTTC
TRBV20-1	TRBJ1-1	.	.	CSVYGYTEAFF	TGCAGTGTTTACGGCTACACTGAAGCTTTCTTT
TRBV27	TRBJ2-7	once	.	CASRKRDQSSYEQYF	TGTGCCAGCAGAAAAAGGGACCAAAGCTCCTACGAGCAGTACTTC
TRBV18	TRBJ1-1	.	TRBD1	CASSLDRATEAFF	TGTGCCAGCTCCCTCGACAGGGCCACTGAAGCTTTCTTT
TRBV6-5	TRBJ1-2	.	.	CASSPGGYTF	TGTGCCAGCAGTCCAGGGGGCTACACCTTC
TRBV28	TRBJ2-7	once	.	CATRVPISYEQYF	TGTGCCACCAGGGTGCCCATATCCTACGAGCAGTACTTC
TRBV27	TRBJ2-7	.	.	CASRVSGTYEQYF	TGTGCCAGCAGAGTCTCCGGCACATACGAGCAGTACTTC
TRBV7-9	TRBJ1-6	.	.	CASSLGGWRLDNSPLHF	TGTGCCAGCAGCTTAGGAGGGTGGCGACTCGATAATTCACCCCTCCACTTT
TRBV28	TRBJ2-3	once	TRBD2	CASSRAGPDTQYF	TGTGCCAGCAGCCGAGCGGGACCAGATACGCAGTATTTT
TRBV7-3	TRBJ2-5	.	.	CASSMQGPETQYF	TGTGCCAGCAGCATGCAGGGGCCAGAGACCCAGTACTTC
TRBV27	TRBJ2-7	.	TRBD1	CASSLVSTGGLKQYF	TGTGCCAGCAGTTTAGTATCGACAGGGGGGTTGAAGCAGTACTTC
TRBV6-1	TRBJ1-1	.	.	CASSRRGEMNTEAFF	TGTGCCAGCAGTAGACGGGGAGAGATGAACACTGAAGCTTTCTTT
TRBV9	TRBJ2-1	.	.	CASSVDVHLSYNEQFF	TGTGCCAGCAGCGTAGATGTACACCTCTCCTACAATGAGCAGTTCTTC
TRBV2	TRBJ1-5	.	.	CASSVSSPYSNQPQHF	TGTGCCAGCAGTGTGTCCTCTCCCTATAGCAATCAGCCCCAGCATTTT
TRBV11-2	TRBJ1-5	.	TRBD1	CASSLGQGSGQPQHF	TGTGCCAGCAGCTTAGGACAGGGATCAGGTCAGCCCCAGCATTTT
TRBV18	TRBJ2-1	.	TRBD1	CASSPQQNRGDNEQFF	TGTGCCAGCTCACCACAACAGAACAGGGGGGACAATGAGCAGTTCTTC
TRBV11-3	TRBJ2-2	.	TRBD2	CASSLGSRAGKVGELFF	TGTGCCAGCAGCTTAGGAAGTCGAGCGGGGAAGGTCGGGGAGCTGTTTTTT